These 28 T cell receptor beta chains originate from one sample sequenced in a study of blood T cell repertoires in COVID-19. The assay was immunoSEQ multiplex PCR, and TCRdb's table has in-frame clones only and misses some. The sample lists roughly 250,000 clones; about 86% were seen once. The sample taken for sequencing was PBMCs or T cells enriched from blood (not recorded which). These receptors were taken from a woman aged 40 to 50 with acute COVID-19.

This clone was seen a few times. The J gene is TRBJ1-2, the V gene TRBV3-1 (or the pseudogene TRBV3-2); perhaps TRBD1 as D (6 bases). The length of the CDR3 is 15 residues. The germline V gene encodes CDR1 LGHDT and CDR2 YNNKEL (reference sequence). Trimming shortened V by 0 bases and J by 7 bases, and 15 bases separated the two germline ends. CDR3 in amino acids: CASSQDPHREPGYTF. CDR3 nucleotide sequence: TGTGCCAGCAGCCAAGATCCCCACAGGGAACCTGGCTACACCTTC.

The chain employs TRBV7-8 and TRBJ2-7; 10 positions match TRBD1. Germline CDR1 reads SGHVS; CDR2 reads FQNEAQ. V was clipped by 3 bases and J by 5 bases; unmatched bases: 10. The CDR3 loop spans 16 amino acids. CDR3 DNA: TGTGCCAGCAGCTTTACTCCGGGACAGGGGATCCACGAGCAGTACTTC. Translation: CASSFTPGQGIHEQYF. Full variable domain (rest looked up from reference TRBV7-8 and TRBJ2-7): GAGVSQSPRYKVAKRGQDVALRCDPISGHVSLFWYQQALGQGPEFLTYFQNEAQLDKSGLPSDRFFAERPEGSVSTLKIQRTQQEDSAVYLCASSFTPGQGIHEQYFGPGTRLTVT.

This clone was counted once. This rearrangement joins TRBV11-3 to TRBJ2-3, with a possible D match to TRBD1 (5 bases). This CDR3 has 15 amino acids. Trimming shortened V by 6 bases and J by 0 bases, and 13 bases separated the two germline ends. Germline V gene sequence: CDR1 SGHNT, CDR2 YENEEA. Written as DNA, the CDR3 is TGTGCCAGCAGGAGACTGGACATTAGCACAGATACGCAGTATTTT. Its translation is CASRRLDISTDTQYF. Drawing the rest from reference TRBV11-3 and TRBJ2-3, the complete variable domain is EAGVVQSPRYKIIEKKQPVAFWCNPISGHNTLYWYLQNLGQGPELLIRYENEEAVDDSQLPKDRFSAERLKGVDSTLKIQPAELGDSAVYLCASRRLDISTDTQYFGPGTRLTVL.

The CDR3 spells CASSRQVSNQPQHF. Here the CDR3 DNA reads TGTGCCAGCAGCCGACAGGTTAGCAATCAGCCCCAGCATTTT. The chain has TRBV6-5 and TRBJ1-5, with D possibly being TRBD1 (6 bases). Trimming left V 6 bases short and J 0 bases short, with 9 bases between. The CDR3 loop spans 14 amino acids. The V gene's germline CDR1 is MNHEY and CDR2 SVGAGI.

The chain combines TRBV19 with TRBJ2-3; 7 bases match TRBD2. Unmatched junction bases numbered 7, after V lost 7 bases and J lost 0 bases. The CDR3 is 15 residues long. Germline CDR1 reads LNHDA; CDR2 reads SQIVND (reference sequence). The CDR3 DNA sequence: TGTGCCAGTACCTTGAGCGGGGCTAGCACAGATACGCAGTATTTT. This gives the protein CASTLSGASTDTQYF.

The rearrangement uses TRBV7-9 and TRBJ2-7; perhaps TRBD1 as D (5 bases). This CDR3 comprises 16 residues. V lost 5 bases and J lost 1, with 18 bases in between. The germline gives CDR1 SEHNR, CDR2 FQNEAQ (reference sequence). CDR3 nucleotides: TGTGCCAGCAGCCGTACTCAGGCAGGGCTATCCTACGAGCAGTACTTC. Encoded protein: CASSRTQAGLSYEQYF. Using reference TRBV7-9 and TRBJ2-7 for the parts outside the CDR3, the full variable domain is DTGVSQNPRHKITKRGQNVTFRCDPISEHNRLYWYRQTLGQGPEFLTYFQNEAQLEKSRLLSDRFSAERPKGSFSTLEIQRTEQGDSAMYLCASSRTQAGLSYEQYFGPGTRLTVT.

The rearrangement links TRBV7-3 to TRBJ1-1; possible D gene TRBD1, 6 bases. The V end was cut by 1 base, the J end by 5 bases, with 11 bases between. CDR1 is SGHTA, CDR2 FQGTGA, per germline. CDR3 length: 14 residues. The CDR3 nucleotides read TGTGCCAGCAGCTTAAAGGGGGTAGGGACTGAAGCTTTCTTT. Its protein is CASSLKGVGTEAFF.

The V call is TRBV4-1, the J call TRBJ2-2; D unclear. The CDR3 consists of 14 residues. V shed 7 bases and J shed 0 bases, with 9 bases lying between them. Germline values: CDR1 MGHRA, CDR2 YSYEKL. CDR3 region: CASMGPANTGELFF. The CDR3 nucleotides are TGCGCCAGCATGGGCCCGGCGAACACCGGGGAGCTGTTTTTT.

The V gene is TRBV29-1, the J gene TRBJ2-3, with a possible D match to TRBD2 (5 bases). CDR1 is SQVTM and CDR2 is ANQGSEA in the germline V gene. This CDR3 is 12 amino acids long. Trimming removed 4 bases at V and 4 bases at J, with 9 bases between. The CDR3 sequence is CSVVLAADTQYF. In nucleotides, the CDR3 is TGCAGCGTTGTCCTAGCTGCAGATACGCAGTATTTT.

The chain employs TRBV29-1 and TRBJ1-2, with D perhaps TRBD1 (5 bases). This CDR3 comprises 15 residues. V lost 0 bases to trimming and J lost 2 bases, with 13 bases between them. Germline-derived CDR1 and CDR2 are SQVTM and ANQGSEA. Here the CDR3 reads CSVEDLTGENYGYTF. The CDR3 DNA reads as TGCAGCGTTGAAGATCTAACAGGCGAGAACTATGGCTACACCTTC.

The J gene is TRBJ2-7, the V gene TRBV2; 9 bases are shared with TRBD2. The CDR3 is made up of 15 amino acids. CDR1 SNHLY and CDR2 FYNNEI come from the germline V gene. V shed 8 bases, J shed 1 base, and the junction held 9 bases outside the gene matches. CDR3 nucleotides: TGTGCCAGCCGGGGAGGGACTAGCCCTTCCTACGAGCAGTACTTC. This encodes CASRGGTSPSYEQYF.

This sequence joins TRBV10-2 and TRBJ2-7, with D possibly being TRBD2 (5 bases). V was clipped by 5 bases and J by 2 bases, with 10 bases between them. Germline V lookup: CDR1 WSHSY, CDR2 SAAADI. The CDR3 covers 13 residues. The CDR3 nucleotides read TGCGCCAGCAGTCCGGACTGGACCTACGAGCAGTACTTC. The encoded protein is CASSPDWTYEQYF.

This clone showed up just once. The chain is built from TRBV21-1 and TRBJ2-7; the D call in the table, TRBD2, was not verified against the DNA. TRBV21-1 is labeled a pseudogene. The CDR3 contains 17 residues. The CDR3 loop reads CASSKDSSGRIAYEQYF. The CDR3 DNA reads TGTGCCAGCAGCAAAGATAGTAGCGGGAGGATCGCCTACGAGCAGTACTTC.

The rearrangement joins TRBV28 to TRBJ1-1, with a possible D match to TRBD1 (6 bases). Germline CDR1 reads MDHEN; CDR2 reads SYDVKM. The V end was cut by 3 bases, the J end by 0 bases, with 11 bases between. The CDR3 length is 15 residues. CDR3 DNA sequence: TGTGCCAGCAGTTTGCCCGGACAGTTGAACACTGAAGCTTTCTTT. It codes for CASSLPGQLNTEAFF.

The V call is TRBV5-4, the J call TRBJ2-7; 14 bases align to TRBD2. CDR1 and CDR2 from the germline V gene are SGHNT and YYREEE (reference sequence). Trimming took 4 bases from V and 5 from J; bases not matched to a gene: 2. The CDR3 is made up of 14 amino acids. The CDR3 spells CASSQGLAGDEQYF. As DNA, the CDR3 is TGTGCCAGCAGCCAGGGACTAGCGGGAGACGAGCAGTACTTC.

The chain is built from TRBV5-1 and TRBJ1-4; unclear D gene. Per the germline V gene, CDR1 is SGHRS and CDR2 is YFSETQ. V lost 0 bases to trimming and J lost 3 bases, with 6 bases between them. The CDR3 covers 14 residues. The CDR3 sequence is CASSLGQANEKLFF. For the CDR3, the DNA is TGCGCCAGCAGCTTGGGGCAAGCTAATGAAAAACTGTTTTTT.

The chain uses TRBV19 and TRBJ2-5; a weak D match, TRBD2 (6 bases). CDR1 and CDR2 from the germline V gene are LNHDA and SQIVND (reference sequence). V lost 3 bases and J lost 2, with 19 bases in between. The CDR3 contains 17 residues. This chain's CDR3 is CASSIRTVTSTQETQYF. CDR3 DNA: TGTGCCAGTAGTATCCGGACGGTGACTAGTACTCAAGAGACCCAGTACTTC. Together with reference TRBV19 and TRBJ2-5, the CDR3 gives the full variable domain: DGGITQSPKYLFRKEGQNVTLSCEQNLNHDAMYWYRQDPGQGLRLIYYSQIVNDFQKGDIAEGYSVSREKKESFPLTVTSAQKNPTAFYLCASSIRTVTSTQETQYFGPGTRLLVL.

The chain joins TRBV19 to TRBJ1-6, with TRBD1 matching 7 bases. Looked up from germline, CDR1 is LNHDA and CDR2 is SQIVND (reference sequence). J lost 8 bases, V lost 5 bases, and 12 bases had no gene match. The CDR3 loop spans 16 amino acids. CDR3 amino acids: CASSSPKGQRDSPLHF. As DNA, the CDR3 is TGTGCCAGTAGTTCTCCGAAGGGACAGCGGGATTCACCCCTCCACTTT.

The chain links TRBV11-2 to TRBJ1-4, with 9 bases fitting TRBD1. CDR3 size: 15 residues. With V trimmed by 1 base and J by 7 bases, 4 bases remained unmatched. Germline CDR1 reads SGHAT; CDR2 reads FQNNGV. For the CDR3, the DNA is TGTGCCAGCAGCTTAGGGGACAGGGACGCTGAAAAACTGTTTTTT. Protein: CASSLGDRDAEKLFF.

This clone was found a few times. The genes are TRBV6-2 or TRBV6-3 and TRBJ2-6; no definite D call. The V gene's germline CDR1 is MNHEY and CDR2 SVGEGT. The CDR3 length is 17 residues. V dropped 0 bases and J dropped 3 bases, with 12 bases sitting between them. CDR3 bases: TGTGCCAGCAGTTACTCGGTAGTGGGCTTTGGGGCCAACGTCCTGACTTTC. Translating it yields CASSYSVVGFGANVLTF.

In its sample, this clone was seen once. The J gene is TRBJ2-1, the V gene TRBV24-1; D unresolved. Looked up from germline, CDR1 is KGHDR and CDR2 is SFDVKD. This CDR3 comprises 14 residues. Trimming removed 0 bases at V and 5 bases at J, with 7 bases between. CDR3 bases: TGTGCCACCAGTGATTTGACAGCCGACAATGAGCAGTTCTTC. Amino acids: CATSDLTADNEQFF.

The genes are TRBV19 and TRBJ1-5, with TRBD1 matching 10 bases. Trimming at V came to 1 base and at J to 5 bases, leaving 2 bases not matched to a gene. This CDR3 spans 15 amino acids. The germline CDR1 and CDR2 sequences are LNHDA and SQIVND (reference sequence). The CDR3 loop is CASSIVGTGDQPQHF. The CDR3 region has the DNA TGTGCCAGTAGTATAGTAGGGACAGGGGATCAGCCCCAGCATTTT.

The J gene is TRBJ2-7, the V gene TRBV9; perhaps TRBD1 as D (6 bases). V was cut by 3 bases and J by 2 bases, with 15 bases left in between. The CDR3 sequence is 15 residues long. The germline V gene has CDR1 SGDLS and CDR2 YYNGEE. This CDR3 reads CASSAQGLGPYEQYF. DNA of the CDR3: TGTGCCAGCAGCGCCCAGGGGCTGGGTCCCTACGAGCAGTACTTC.

The rearrangement joins TRBV10-2 to TRBJ2-7, with 9 nucleotides matching TRBD2. The CDR3 covers 14 residues. CDR1 is WSHSY, CDR2 SAAADI, per germline. The V segment lost 3 bases and the J segment 3 bases; nucleotides outside the gene matches: 3. DNA for the CDR3: TGCGCCAGCAGTGAACCGACTAGCGGCTACGAGCAGTACTTC. This encodes CASSEPTSGYEQYF.

This chain connects TRBV5-1 to TRBJ2-2; TRBD2 agrees at 11 bases. The CDR3 consists of 14 residues. The trim removed 5 bases at V and 7 bases at J, leaving 4 bases unmatched. The germline V gene encodes CDR1 SGHRS and CDR2 YFSETQ. CDR3 coding DNA: TGCGCCAGCAGACAGGGACTAGCGGTCGGGGAGCTGTTTTTT. Its protein is CASRQGLAVGELFF.

The chain is built from TRBV3-1 (or the pseudogene TRBV3-2) and TRBJ1-1, with a weak D call TRBD1 (6 bases). The V end lost 1 base, the J end lost 8 bases, and 11 bases lay between the germline ends. The germline CDR1 and CDR2 sequences are LGHDT and YNNKEL (reference sequence). This CDR3 has 13 amino acids. The CDR3: CASSQGGQTEAFF. The CDR3 region has the DNA TGTGCCAGCAGCCAAGGAGGACAGACCGAAGCTTTCTTT.

The genes are TRBV5-4 and TRBJ2-2, with TRBD2 identical over 11 bases. V was pared by 0 bases and J by 7 bases, with 5 bases of the junction left unmatched. The CDR3 runs to 16 residues. Germline-derived CDR1 and CDR2 are SGHNT and YYREEE (reference sequence). The CDR3 region is CASSLALAGGIGELFF. In DNA form, the CDR3 reads TGTGCCAGCAGCTTGGCCCTAGCGGGAGGAATCGGGGAGCTGTTTTTT.

V usage is TRBV4-1 and J usage is TRBJ2-7, with TRBD1 matching 12 bases. The CDR3 length is 15 residues. Per the germline V gene, CDR1 is MGHRA and CDR2 is YSYEKL. The J segment lost 4 bases and the V segment lost 4 bases, leaving 5 bases of the junction unmatched. The CDR3 DNA reads as TGCGCCAGCAGCCCGTGGGACAGGGGGCATTACGAGCAGTACTTC. Its protein is CASSPWDRGHYEQYF.